The 10 T cell receptor beta chains given below trace back to one sample, sequenced in a study of cytomegalovirus exposure and HLA in healthy donors. Libraries were prepared by immunoSEQ multiplex PCR; TCRdb keeps only in-frame clonotypes and omits some of them. In the table there are about 56,000 clones, about 92% of which are singletons. The source material was PBMCs. The receptors here all came from a woman under 30 in good health and CMV-seropositive.

This clone was recorded only once. The rearrangement joins TRBV7-9 to TRBJ2-3, with 7 bases identical to TRBD2. The germline V gene has CDR1 SEHNR and CDR2 FQNEAQ (reference sequence). Trimming at V came to 3 bases and at J to 2 bases, leaving 5 bases not matched to a gene. The CDR3 contains 15 residues. The CDR3 bases are TGTGCCAGCAGCTTCGGGGGGTATGTCACAGATACGCAGTATTTT. Protein sequence: CASSFGGYVTDTQYF. The full variable domain, its missing parts supplied by reference TRBV7-9 and TRBJ2-3, is DTGVSQNPRHKITKRGQNVTFRCDPISEHNRLYWYRQTLGQGPEFLTYFQNEAQLEKSRLLSDRFSAERPKGSFSTLEIQRTEQGDSAMYLCASSFGGYVTDTQYFGPGTRLTVL.

The chain uses TRBV4-3 and TRBJ1-2; perhaps TRBD1 as D (5 bases). This CDR3 comprises 15 residues. Germline CDR1 and CDR2: LGHNA and YSLEER. V gave up 5 bases and J gave up 0 bases, with 13 bases separating them. The CDR3 nucleotides read TGCGCCAGCAGCGGGGGGTCTCCCCCTAACTATGGCTACACCTTC. It codes for CASSGGSPPNYGYTF.

The chain combines TRBV19 with TRBJ2-5; 7 bases are a match to TRBD1. The V segment lost 10 bases and the J segment 2 bases; nucleotides outside the gene matches: 7. The length of the CDR3 is 13 residues. From germline, CDR1 is LNHDA and CDR2 SQIVND (reference sequence). The CDR3 sequence is CAIGAGGQETQYF. The CDR3 DNA reads as TGTGCCATAGGGGCAGGGGGACAAGAGACCCAGTACTTC.

The rearrangement joins TRBV7-6 to TRBJ2-1; 7 nucleotides match TRBD2. Germline assignment: CDR1 SGHVS and CDR2 FNYEAQ. This CDR3 spans 16 amino acids. The ends lost 0 bases at V and 4 bases at J; junction bases unmatched: 6. CDR3 sequence: CASSLAPAGPYNEQFF. In DNA, the CDR3 is TGTGCCAGCAGCTTAGCGCCAGCGGGGCCATACAATGAGCAGTTCTTC. The variable domain in full, completed from reference TRBV7-6 and TRBJ2-1, reads GAGVSQSPRYKVTKRGQDVALRCDPISGHVSLYWYRQALGQGPEFLTYFNYEAQQDKSGLPNDRFSAERPEGSISTLTIQRTEQRDSAMYRCASSLAPAGPYNEQFFGPGTRLTVL.

This clone was observed a single time. This chain connects TRBV18 to TRBJ2-5; TRBD2 matches 11 bases. The germline CDR1 and CDR2 sequences are KGHSH and LQKENI. There are 16 residues in the CDR3. With V trimmed by 3 bases and J by 3 bases, 6 bases remained unmatched. The CDR3 DNA is TGTGCCAGCTCACCCCTAGCGGGGGGTTTTGAAGAGACCCAGTACTTC. The encoded protein is CASSPLAGGFEETQYF.

The CDR3 DNA sequence: TGTGCCAGCACCTCCCCGGGTGCCAACACTGAAGCTTTCTTT. This translates into CASTSPGANTEAFF. This chain links TRBV25-1 with TRBJ1-1, with D hard to call. Per germline, CDR1 MGHDK and CDR2 SYGVNS. Trimming took 7 bases from V and 2 from J, leaving 14 bases between them. The CDR3 length is 14 residues.

This rearrangement joins TRBV9 to TRBJ1-5; no definite D call. Germline V gene lookup returns CDR1 SGDLS and CDR2 YYNGEE. The CDR3 covers 15 residues. Trimming pared 0 bases from V and 2 bases from J, leaving 9 bases between. CDR3 bases: TGTGCCAGCAGCGTAGGAGCAGGTGGCAATCAGCCCCAGCATTTT. Protein sequence: CASSVGAGGNQPQHF. The whole variable domain, filled in from reference TRBV9 and TRBJ1-5, reads DSGVTQTPKHLITATGQRVTLRCSPRSGDLSVYWYQQSLDQGLQFLIQYYNGEERAKGNILERFSAQQFPDLHSELNLSSLELGDSALYFCASSVGAGGNQPQHFGDGTRLSIL.

The chain couples TRBV6-6 to TRBJ2-6; D is uncertain. V lost 7 bases, J lost 0 bases, and 10 bases lay in between. Germline V gene sequence: CDR1 MNHNY, CDR2 SVGAGI (reference sequence). This CDR3 has 15 residues. This CDR3 reads CASTPRDSGANVLTF. CDR3 sequence (DNA): TGTGCCAGCACCCCGCGTGACTCTGGGGCCAACGTCCTGACTTTC.

The chain links TRBV28 to TRBJ1-5; D is unresolved. Germline CDR1 is MDHEN and CDR2 is SYDVKM. This CDR3 is built from 13 residues. The V end lost 7 bases, the J end lost 6 bases, and 13 bases lay between the germline ends. CDR3 sequence reads: CASTSPAVQPQHF. DNA of the CDR3: TGTGCCAGCACCTCTCCAGCGGTTCAGCCCCAGCATTTT. The full variable domain, its missing parts supplied by reference TRBV28 and TRBJ1-5, is DVKVTQSSRYLVKRTGEKVFLECVQDMDHENMFWYRQDPGLGLRLIYFSYDVKMKEKGDIPEGYSVSREKKERFSLILESASTNQTSMYLCASTSPAVQPQHFGDGTRLSIL.

This sequence joins TRBV4-3 and TRBJ1-5; the D gene is possibly TRBD1 (5 bases). CDR3 length: 16 residues. V was trimmed by 0 bases and J by 4 bases, leaving 13 bases between them. Germline CDR1 reads LGHNA; CDR2 reads YSLEER. CDR3 sequence reads: CASSQDRAGRNQPQHF. CDR3 in DNA: TGCGCCAGCAGCCAAGATCGGGCAGGGAGGAATCAGCCCCAGCATTTT.